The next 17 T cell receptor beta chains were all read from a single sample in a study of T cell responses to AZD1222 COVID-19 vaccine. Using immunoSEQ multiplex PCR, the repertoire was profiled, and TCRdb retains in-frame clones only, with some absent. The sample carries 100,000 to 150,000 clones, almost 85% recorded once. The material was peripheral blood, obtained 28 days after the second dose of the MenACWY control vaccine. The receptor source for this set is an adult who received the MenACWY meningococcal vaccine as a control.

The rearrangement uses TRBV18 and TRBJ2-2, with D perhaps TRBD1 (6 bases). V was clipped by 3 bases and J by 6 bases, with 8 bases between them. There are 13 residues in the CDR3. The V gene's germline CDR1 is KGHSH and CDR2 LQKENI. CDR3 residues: CASSPPGAGELFF. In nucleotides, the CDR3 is TGTGCCAGCTCACCCCCAGGGGCCGGGGAGCTGTTTTTT.

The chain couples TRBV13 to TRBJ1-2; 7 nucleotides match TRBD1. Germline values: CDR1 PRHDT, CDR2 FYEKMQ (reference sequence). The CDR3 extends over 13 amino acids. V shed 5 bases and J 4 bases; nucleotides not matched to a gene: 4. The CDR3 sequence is CASSLTGSYGYTF. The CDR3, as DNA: TGTGCCAGCAGCCTGACAGGGTCCTATGGCTACACCTTC.

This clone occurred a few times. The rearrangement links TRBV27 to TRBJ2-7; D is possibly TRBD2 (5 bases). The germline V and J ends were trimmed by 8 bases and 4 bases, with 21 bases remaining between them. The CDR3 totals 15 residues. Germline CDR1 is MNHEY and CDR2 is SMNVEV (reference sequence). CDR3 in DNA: TGTGCCAGCGAGGACCGGGAACACAGTGGGTACGAGCAGTACTTC. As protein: CASEDREHSGYEQYF.

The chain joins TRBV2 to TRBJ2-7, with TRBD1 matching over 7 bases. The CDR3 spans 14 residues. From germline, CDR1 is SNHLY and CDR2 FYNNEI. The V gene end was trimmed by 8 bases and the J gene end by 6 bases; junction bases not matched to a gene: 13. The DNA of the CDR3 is TGTGCCAGCGAGGGGGCCTCATCAGTTCGCGAGCAGTACGTC. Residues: CASEGASSVREQYV.

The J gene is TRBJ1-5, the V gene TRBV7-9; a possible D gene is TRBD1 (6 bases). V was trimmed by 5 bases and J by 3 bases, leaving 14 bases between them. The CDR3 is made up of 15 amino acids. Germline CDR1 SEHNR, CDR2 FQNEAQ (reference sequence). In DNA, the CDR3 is TGTGCCAGCAGCGAGGGGGGAGGTTTCAATCAGCCCCAGCATTTT. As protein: CASSEGGGFNQPQHF.

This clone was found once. CDR3 sequence: CASRATNEKLFF. CDR3 nucleotide sequence: TGTGCCAGCAGGGCAACTAATGAAAAACTGTTTTTT. The chain recombines TRBV7-8 with TRBJ1-4; D unresolved. This CDR3 region has 12 residues. Trimming cost V 6 bases and J 0 bases, with 2 bases left between them. The germline V gene encodes CDR1 SGHVS and CDR2 FQNEAQ.

The CDR3 loop is CASRITGSDEKLFF. For the CDR3, the DNA is TGTGCCAGCAGGATCACAGGGTCGGACGAAAAACTGTTTTTT. The chain is built from TRBV5-4 and TRBJ1-4, with D possibly being TRBD1 (6 bases). Germline V gene lookup returns CDR1 SGHNT and CDR2 YYREEE (reference sequence). The CDR3 is 14 residues long. V lost 5 bases, J lost 8 bases, and 16 bases lay in between.

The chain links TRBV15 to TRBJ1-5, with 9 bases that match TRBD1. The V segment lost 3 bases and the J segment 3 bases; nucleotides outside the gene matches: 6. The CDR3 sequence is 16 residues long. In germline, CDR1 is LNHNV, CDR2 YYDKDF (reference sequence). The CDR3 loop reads CATSSQQGAPNQPQHF. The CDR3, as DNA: TGTGCCACCAGCAGCCAACAGGGGGCCCCCAATCAGCCCCAGCATTTT.

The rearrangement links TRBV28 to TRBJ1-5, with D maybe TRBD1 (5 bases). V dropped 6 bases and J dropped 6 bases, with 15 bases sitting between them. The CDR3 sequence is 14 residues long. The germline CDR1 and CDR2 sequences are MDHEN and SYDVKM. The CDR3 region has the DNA TGTGCCAGCAGCGGGGTCCGGGGGATTCAGCCCCAGCATTTT. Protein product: CASSGVRGIQPQHF. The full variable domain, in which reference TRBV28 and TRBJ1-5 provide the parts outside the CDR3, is DVKVTQSSRYLVKRTGEKVFLECVQDMDHENMFWYRQDPGLGLRLIYFSYDVKMKEKGDIPEGYSVSREKKERFSLILESASTNQTSMYLCASSGVRGIQPQHFGDGTRLSIL.

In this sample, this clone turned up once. The CDR3 nucleotides read TGTGCCAGCAGCCTCCGTCCCATCAGCTCCTACGAGCAGTACTTC. Amino acids: CASSLRPISSYEQYF. The chain carries TRBV2 and TRBJ2-7; D is undetermined. CDR3 size: 15 residues. CDR1 and CDR2 from the germline V gene are SNHLY and FYNNEI. V lost 6 bases and J 0 bases, leaving 15 bases between the germline ends.

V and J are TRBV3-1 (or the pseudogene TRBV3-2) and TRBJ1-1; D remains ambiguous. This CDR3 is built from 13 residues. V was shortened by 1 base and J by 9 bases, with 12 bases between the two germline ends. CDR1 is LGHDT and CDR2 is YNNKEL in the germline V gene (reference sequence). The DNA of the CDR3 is TGTGCCAGCAGCCAAGGACTGGCGCCGCAAGCTTTCTTT. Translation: CASSQGLAPQAFF.

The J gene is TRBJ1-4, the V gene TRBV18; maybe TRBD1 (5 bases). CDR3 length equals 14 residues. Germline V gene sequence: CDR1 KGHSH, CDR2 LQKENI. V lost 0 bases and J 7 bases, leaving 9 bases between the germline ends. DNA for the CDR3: TGTGCCAGCTCACCACCGGGGGACGCTGAAAAACTGTTTTTT. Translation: CASSPPGDAEKLFF. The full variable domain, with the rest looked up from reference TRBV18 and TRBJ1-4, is NAGVMQNPRHLVRRRGQEARLRCSPMKGHSHVYWYRQLPEEGLKFMVYLQKENIIDESGMPKERFSAEFPKEGPSILRIQQVVRGDSAAYFCASSPPGDAEKLFFGSGTQLSVL.

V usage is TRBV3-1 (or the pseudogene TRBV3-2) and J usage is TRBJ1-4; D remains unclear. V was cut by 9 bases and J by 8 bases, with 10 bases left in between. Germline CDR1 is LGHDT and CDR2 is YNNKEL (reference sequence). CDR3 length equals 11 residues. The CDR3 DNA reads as TGTGCCAGAACCCACCGAGAAAAACTGTTTTTT. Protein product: CARTHREKLFF.

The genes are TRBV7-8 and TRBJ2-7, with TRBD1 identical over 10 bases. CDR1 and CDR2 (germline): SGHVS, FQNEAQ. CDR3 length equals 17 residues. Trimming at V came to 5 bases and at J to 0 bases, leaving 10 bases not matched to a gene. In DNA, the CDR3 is TGTGCCAGCAGCGCGGGGGACAGGGGCCCGAGCTCCTACGAGCAGTACGTC. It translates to CASSAGDRGPSSYEQYV.

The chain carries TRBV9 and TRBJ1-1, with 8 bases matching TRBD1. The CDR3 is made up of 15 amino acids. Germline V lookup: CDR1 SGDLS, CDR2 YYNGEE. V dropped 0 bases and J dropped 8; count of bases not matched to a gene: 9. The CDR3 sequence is CASSVAAAGGWEAFF. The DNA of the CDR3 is TGTGCCAGCAGCGTAGCTGCTGCAGGGGGCTGGGAAGCTTTCTTT.

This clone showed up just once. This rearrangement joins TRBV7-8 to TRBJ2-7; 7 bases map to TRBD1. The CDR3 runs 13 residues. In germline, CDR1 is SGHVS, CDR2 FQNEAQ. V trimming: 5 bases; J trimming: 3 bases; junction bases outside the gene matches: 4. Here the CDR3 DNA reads TGTGCCAGCAGCCTAGGGACAGTCTACGAGCAGTACTTC. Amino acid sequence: CASSLGTVYEQYF.

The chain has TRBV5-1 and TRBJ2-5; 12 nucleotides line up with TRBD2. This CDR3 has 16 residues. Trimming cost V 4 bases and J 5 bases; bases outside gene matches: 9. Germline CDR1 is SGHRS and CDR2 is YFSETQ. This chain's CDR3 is CASSMTSGSGAETQYF. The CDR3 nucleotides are TGCGCCAGCAGCATGACTAGCGGGAGTGGAGCGGAGACCCAGTACTTC. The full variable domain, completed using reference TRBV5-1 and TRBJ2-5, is KAGVTQTPRYLIKTRGQQVTLSCSPISGHRSVSWYQQTPGQGLQFLFEYFSETQRNKGNFPGRFSGRQFSNSRSEMNVSTLELGDSALYLCASSMTSGSGAETQYFGPGTRLLVL.